This TCR beta chain emerged from a study of T cells after yellow fever vaccination. Study-level findings and limits: A large majority of primary-vaccination clones showed up again after the booster (roughly 95% CD4, 75% to 90% CD8).

Germline CDR1 is SGHVS and CDR2 is FQNEAQ. The CDR3 runs 15 residues. The J segment lost 5 bases and the V segment lost 3 bases, leaving 5 bases of the junction unmatched. This clonotype has at least ten counts. The antigen is unknown. TCRdb re-called the 5' RACE reads with MiXCR, one entry per CDR3 protein. Among about 74,000 distinct CDR3 sequences listed, approximately 7% were seen once. This specimen was CD8+ T cells sorted from PBMCs, taken about 5 days after the first yellow fever vaccination. This receptor was obtained from a man younger than 30 who received the YFV17D yellow fever vaccine. The rearrangement uses TRBV7-8 and TRBJ2-2, with TRBD1 matching over 8 bases. The CDR3 DNA reads TGTGCCAGCAGCTTCGGACAGGGAAGGACCGGGGAGCTGTTTTTT. It yields the protein CASSFGQGRTGELFF.